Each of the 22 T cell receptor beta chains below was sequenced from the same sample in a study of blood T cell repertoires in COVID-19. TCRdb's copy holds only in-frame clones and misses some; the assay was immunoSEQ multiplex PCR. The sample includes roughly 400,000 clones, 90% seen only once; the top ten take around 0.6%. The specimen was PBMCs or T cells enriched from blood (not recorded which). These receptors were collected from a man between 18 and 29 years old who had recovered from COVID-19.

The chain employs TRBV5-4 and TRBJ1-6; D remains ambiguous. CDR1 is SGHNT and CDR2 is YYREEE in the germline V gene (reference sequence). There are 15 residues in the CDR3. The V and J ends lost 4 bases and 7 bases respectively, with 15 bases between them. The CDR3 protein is CASSPRRAENSPLHF. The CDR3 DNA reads TGTGCCAGCAGCCCGCGGAGGGCGGAAAATTCACCCCTCCACTTT. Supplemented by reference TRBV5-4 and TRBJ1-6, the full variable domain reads ETGVTQSPTHLIKTRGQQVTLRCSSQSGHNTVSWYQQALGQGPQFIFQYYREEENGRGNFPPRFSGLQFPNYSSELNVNALELDDSALYLCASSPRRAENSPLHFGNGTRLTVT.

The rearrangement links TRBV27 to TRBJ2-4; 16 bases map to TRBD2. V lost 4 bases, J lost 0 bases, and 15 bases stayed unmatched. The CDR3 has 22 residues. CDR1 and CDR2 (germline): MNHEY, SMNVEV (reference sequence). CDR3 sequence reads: CASSWGPGLAGGGHLAKNIQYF. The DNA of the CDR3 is TGTGCCAGCAGTTGGGGACCGGGACTAGCGGGAGGGGGCCACCTAGCCAAAAACATTCAGTACTTC.

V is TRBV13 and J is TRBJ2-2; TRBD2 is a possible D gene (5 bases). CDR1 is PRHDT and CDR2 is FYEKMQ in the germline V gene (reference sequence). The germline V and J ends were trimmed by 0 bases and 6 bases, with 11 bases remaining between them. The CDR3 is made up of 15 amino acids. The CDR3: CASSLGEVVPGELFF. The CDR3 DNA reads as TGTGCCAGCAGCTTAGGGGAGGTTGTTCCCGGGGAGCTGTTTTTT. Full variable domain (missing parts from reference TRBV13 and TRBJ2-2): AAGVIQSPRHLIKEKRETATLKCYPIPRHDTVYWYQQGPGQDPQFLISFYEKMQSDKGSIPDRFSAQQFSDYHSELNMSSLELGDSALYFCASSLGEVVPGELFFGEGSRLTVL.

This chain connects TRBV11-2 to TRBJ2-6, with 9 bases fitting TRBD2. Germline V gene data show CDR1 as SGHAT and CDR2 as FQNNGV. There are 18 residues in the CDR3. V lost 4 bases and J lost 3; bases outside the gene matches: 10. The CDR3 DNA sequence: TGTGCCAGCAGCTCTTGGCGCGGGAGGGTAGGTGGGGCCAACGTCCTGACTTTC. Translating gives CASSSWRGRVGGANVLTF.

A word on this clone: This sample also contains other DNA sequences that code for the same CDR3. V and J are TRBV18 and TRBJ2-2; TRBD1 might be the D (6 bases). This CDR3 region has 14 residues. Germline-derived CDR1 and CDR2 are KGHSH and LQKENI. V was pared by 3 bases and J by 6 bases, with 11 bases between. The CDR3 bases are TGTGCCAGCTCACCGAAACAGGGTCCCGGGGAGCTGTTTTTT. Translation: CASSPKQGPGELFF.

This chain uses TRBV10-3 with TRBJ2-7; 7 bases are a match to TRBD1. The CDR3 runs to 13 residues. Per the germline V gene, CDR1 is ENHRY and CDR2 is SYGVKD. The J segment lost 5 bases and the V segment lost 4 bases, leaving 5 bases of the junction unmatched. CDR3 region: CAISGQGVHEQYF. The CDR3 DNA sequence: TGTGCCATCAGTGGACAGGGTGTCCACGAGCAGTACTTC.

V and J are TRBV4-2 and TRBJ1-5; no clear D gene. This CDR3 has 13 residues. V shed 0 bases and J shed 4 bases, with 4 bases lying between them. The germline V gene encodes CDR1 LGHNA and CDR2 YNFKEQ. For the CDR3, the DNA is TGTGCCAGCAGCCAAGAATCTAATCAGCCCCAGCATTTT. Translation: CASSQESNQPQHF.

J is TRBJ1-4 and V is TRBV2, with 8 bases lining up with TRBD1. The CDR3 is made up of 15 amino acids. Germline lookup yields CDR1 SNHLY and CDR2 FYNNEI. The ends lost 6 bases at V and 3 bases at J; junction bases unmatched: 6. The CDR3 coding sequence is TGTGCCAGCAGAGGACAGGGAGGAGCTAATGAAAAACTGTTTTTT. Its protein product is CASRGQGGANEKLFF.

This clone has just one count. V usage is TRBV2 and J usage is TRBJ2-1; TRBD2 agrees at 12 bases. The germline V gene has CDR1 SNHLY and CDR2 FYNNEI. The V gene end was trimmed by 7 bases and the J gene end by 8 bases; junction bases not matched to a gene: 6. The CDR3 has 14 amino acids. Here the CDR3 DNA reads TGTGCCAGCACTGGACTAGCGGGAAAGGATGAGCAGTTCTTC. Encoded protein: CASTGLAGKDEQFF.

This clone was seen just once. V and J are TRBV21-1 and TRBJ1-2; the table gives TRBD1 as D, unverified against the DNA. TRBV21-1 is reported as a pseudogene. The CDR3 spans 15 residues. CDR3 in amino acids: CASSAPGQGPYGYTF. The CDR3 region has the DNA TGTGCCAGCAGCGCACCGGGACAGGGGCCATATGGCTACACCTTC.

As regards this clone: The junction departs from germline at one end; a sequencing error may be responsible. The CDR3 sequence: CASRLGGSTEAFF. CDR3 coding DNA: TGTGCCAGCCGTTTGGGGGGGAGCACTGAAGCTTTCTTT. The chain is built from TRBV28 and TRBJ1-1; perhaps TRBD1 as D (5 bases). Germline CDR1 reads MDHEN; CDR2 reads SYDVKM. This CDR3 spans 13 amino acids.

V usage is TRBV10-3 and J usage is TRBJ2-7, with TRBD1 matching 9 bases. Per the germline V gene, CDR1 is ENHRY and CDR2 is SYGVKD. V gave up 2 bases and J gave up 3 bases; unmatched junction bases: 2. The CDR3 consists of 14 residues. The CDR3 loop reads CAISEGQGNYEQYF. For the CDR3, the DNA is TGTGCCATCAGTGAGGGACAGGGGAACTACGAGCAGTACTTC.

CDR3 DNA: TGTGCCAGCAGCGCTTCAGGGGACACTGAAGCTTTCTTT. Its translation is CASSASGDTEAFF. This rearrangement joins TRBV7-3 to TRBJ1-1; weak D call: TRBD1 (6 bases). In germline, CDR1 is SGHTA, CDR2 FQGTGA. V lost 5 bases to trimming and J lost 3 bases, with 10 bases between them. The CDR3 is 13 residues long.

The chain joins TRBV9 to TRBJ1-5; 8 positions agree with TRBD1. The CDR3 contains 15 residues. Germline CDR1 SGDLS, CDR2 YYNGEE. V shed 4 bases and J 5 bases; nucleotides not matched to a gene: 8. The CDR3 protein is CASSLGTGAYQPQHF. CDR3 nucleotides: TGTGCCAGCAGCTTAGGGACAGGAGCTTATCAGCCCCAGCATTTT.

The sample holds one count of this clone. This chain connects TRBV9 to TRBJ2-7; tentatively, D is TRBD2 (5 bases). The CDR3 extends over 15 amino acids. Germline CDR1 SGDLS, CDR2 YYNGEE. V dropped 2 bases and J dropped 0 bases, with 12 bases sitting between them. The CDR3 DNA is TGTGCCAGCAGCGTCAGCGGTTGGAGCTCCTACGAGCAGTACTTC. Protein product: CASSVSGWSSYEQYF.

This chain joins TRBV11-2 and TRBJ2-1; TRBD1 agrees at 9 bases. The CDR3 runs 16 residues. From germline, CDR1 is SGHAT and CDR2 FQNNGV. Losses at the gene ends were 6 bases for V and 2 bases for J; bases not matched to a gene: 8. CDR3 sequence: CASRPTGTGPYNEQFF. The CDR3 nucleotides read TGTGCCAGCAGACCCACCGGGACAGGGCCCTACAATGAGCAGTTCTTC. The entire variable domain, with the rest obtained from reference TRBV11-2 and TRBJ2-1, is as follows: EAGVAQSPRYKIIEKRQSVAFWCNPISGHATLYWYQQILGQGPKLLIQFQNNGVVDDSQLPKDRFSAERLKGVDSTLKIQPAKLEDSAVYLCASRPTGTGPYNEQFFGPGTRLTVL.

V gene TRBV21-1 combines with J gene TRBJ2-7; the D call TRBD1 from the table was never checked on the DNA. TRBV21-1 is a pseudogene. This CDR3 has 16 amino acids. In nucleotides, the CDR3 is TGTGCCAGCAGCAAGGGTGGGCCACAAAGTTTAAGCGAGCAGTACTTC. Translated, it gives CASSKGGPQSLSEQYF.

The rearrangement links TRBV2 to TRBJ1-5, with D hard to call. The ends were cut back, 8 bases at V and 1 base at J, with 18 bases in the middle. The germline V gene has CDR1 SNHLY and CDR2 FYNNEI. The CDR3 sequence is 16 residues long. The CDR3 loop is CASGRQQLSSNQPQHF. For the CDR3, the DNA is TGTGCCAGCGGGAGGCAACAGCTTTCAAGCAATCAGCCCCAGCATTTT. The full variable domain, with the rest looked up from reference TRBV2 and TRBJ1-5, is EPEVTQTPSHQVTQMGQEVILRCVPISNHLYFYWYRQILGQKVEFLVSFYNNEISEKSEIFDDQFSVERPDGSNFTLKIRSTKLEDSAMYFCASGRQQLSSNQPQHFGDGTRLSIL.

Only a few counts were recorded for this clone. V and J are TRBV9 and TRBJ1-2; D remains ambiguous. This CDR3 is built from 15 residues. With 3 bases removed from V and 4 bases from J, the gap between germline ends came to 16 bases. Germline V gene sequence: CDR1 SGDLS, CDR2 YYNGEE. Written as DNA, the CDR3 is TGTGCCAGCAGCGACCAGTCCGAGGTGGGCTATGGCTACACCTTC. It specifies CASSDQSEVGYGYTF.

DNA of the CDR3: TGTGCCAGCTCACCTTCAAACGAGGGTGAGCAGTACTTC. Its translation: CASSPSNEGEQYF. The chain uses TRBV18 and TRBJ2-7; the D gene is possibly TRBD2 (5 bases). The CDR3 has 13 amino acids. Germline lookup yields CDR1 KGHSH and CDR2 LQKENI. Trimming removed 3 bases from V and 7 bases from J, with 13 bases in between.

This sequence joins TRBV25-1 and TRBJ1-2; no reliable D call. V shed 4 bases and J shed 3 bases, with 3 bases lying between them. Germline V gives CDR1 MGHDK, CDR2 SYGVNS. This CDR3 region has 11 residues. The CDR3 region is CASSGDYGYTF. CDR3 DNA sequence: TGTGCCAGCAGTGGAGACTATGGCTACACCTTC.

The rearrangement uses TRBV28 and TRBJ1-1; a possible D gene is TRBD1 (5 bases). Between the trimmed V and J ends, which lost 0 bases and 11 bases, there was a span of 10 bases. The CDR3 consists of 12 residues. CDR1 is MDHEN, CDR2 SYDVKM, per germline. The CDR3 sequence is CASSLWGGWAFF. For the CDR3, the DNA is TGTGCCAGCAGTTTATGGGGGGGTTGGGCTTTCTTT.